The 12 T cell receptor beta chains below were found in one sample sequenced in a study of blood T cell repertoires in COVID-19. Sequenced by immunoSEQ multiplex PCR; TCRdb stores in-frame clones only, minus some. The sample carries fewer than 250,000 clones, around 84% recorded once. The material sequenced was peripheral blood. These TCRs come from a man aged 55-75 years with acute or convalescent COVID-19.

In this sample, this clone turned up a few times. V gene TRBV25-1 combines with J gene TRBJ2-7, with 10 bases identical to TRBD1. The V gene end was trimmed by 4 bases and the J gene end by 9 bases; junction bases not matched to a gene: 6. The CDR3 is 13 amino acids. Per the germline V gene, CDR1 is MGHDK and CDR2 is SYGVNS. CDR3 sequence reads: CASSADRGPGQYF. DNA of the CDR3: TGTGCCAGCAGTGCCGACAGGGGGCCGGGGCAGTACTTC.

The rearrangement links TRBV20-1 to TRBJ2-7; 8 nucleotides agree with TRBD2. V shed 3 bases and J 2 bases; nucleotides not matched to a gene: 15. This CDR3 has 17 amino acids. Germline V lookup: CDR1 DFQATT, CDR2 SNEGSKA (reference sequence). The CDR3 DNA is TGCAGTGCTAGTGCGGGGGGACGGGTGTCGGCGGCCTACGAGCAGTACTTC. This codes for CSASAGGRVSAAYEQYF.

V usage is TRBV7-8 and J usage is TRBJ2-1; TRBD2 aligns across 9 bases. In germline, CDR1 is SGHVS, CDR2 FQNEAQ. The CDR3 spans 15 residues. V shed 5 bases and J 5 bases; nucleotides not matched to a gene: 7. CDR3: CASSKHSGGHNEQFF. The CDR3, as DNA: TGTGCCAGCAGCAAGCATAGCGGGGGCCACAATGAGCAGTTCTTC.

The chain has TRBV4-3 and TRBJ2-7; 9 bases match TRBD1. The CDR3 is made up of 15 amino acids. Unmatched junction bases numbered 6, after V lost 2 bases and J lost 4 bases. Germline assignment: CDR1 LGHNA and CDR2 YSLEER. The CDR3: CASSQPGQGRYEQYF. CDR3 bases: TGCGCCAGCAGCCAACCGGGACAGGGTCGGTACGAGCAGTACTTC.

The chain links TRBV6-1 to TRBJ2-7, with TRBD1 matching over 10 bases. Germline trimming cut 3 bases from V and 6 bases from J; bases unmatched to any gene: 8. Germline values: CDR1 MNHNS, CDR2 SASEGT. The CDR3 is 15 amino acids. In DNA form, the CDR3 reads TGTGCCAGCAGTGACCTGGGGACAGGGGCGCGCGAGCAGTACTTC. Its protein is CASSDLGTGAREQYF.

This sequence joins TRBV10-1 and TRBJ2-3; 9 bases fit TRBD1. CDR1 and CDR2 (germline): WNHNN, SYGVQD (reference sequence). The CDR3 has 18 amino acids. The ends lost 5 bases at V and 4 bases at J; junction bases unmatched: 16. In DNA, the CDR3 is TGCGCCAGCAGTCTTAAACGCTCCGGACAGGGGAGGGCAGATACGCAGTATTTT. Its translation: CASSLKRSGQGRADTQYF.

The genes are TRBV4-3 and TRBJ1-1, with 7 bases fitting TRBD1. The CDR3 extends over 16 amino acids. Per the germline V gene, CDR1 is LGHNA and CDR2 is YSLEER. The ends lost 3 bases at V and 0 bases at J; junction bases unmatched: 7. CDR3 bases: TGCGCCAGCAGCCACCACAGGGGAATCATGAACACTGAAGCTTTCTTT. Amino acids: CASSHHRGIMNTEAFF.

This clone has a handful of counts. The sample has other DNA sequences that encode this CDR3 too. The J gene is TRBJ1-1, the V gene TRBV2; 7 bases align to TRBD1. Germline V gives CDR1 SNHLY, CDR2 FYNNEI. V lost 2 bases and J lost 1; bases outside the gene matches: 1. CDR3 length: 14 amino acids. The CDR3 here is CASSERTGNTEAFF. CDR3 DNA sequence: TGTGCCAGCAGTGAAAGGACAGGGAACACTGAAGCTTTCTTT.

The V and J genes are TRBV6-2 or TRBV6-3 and TRBJ2-1; no reliable D call. Deletions cut 6 bases from V and 4 bases from J, with 19 bases between. Germline lookup yields CDR1 MNHEY and CDR2 SVGEGT. This CDR3 spans 16 amino acids. The CDR3 loop reads CASSHYLSPQYNEQFF. The DNA for the CDR3 is TGTGCCAGCAGCCACTATCTATCGCCTCAATACAATGAGCAGTTCTTC.

The V call is TRBV11-3, the J call TRBJ2-5, with 12 bases fitting TRBD2. In germline, CDR1 is SGHNT, CDR2 YENEEA. Trimming at V came to 5 bases and at J to 3 bases, leaving 4 bases not matched to a gene. The CDR3 sequence is 15 residues long. CDR3 DNA: TGTGCCAGCAGCAATCGACTAGCGGGGGAAGAGACCCAGTACTTC. It specifies CASSNRLAGEETQYF.

V is TRBV7-7 and J is TRBJ2-1, with a tentative D call TRBD2 (5 bases). The length of the CDR3 is 15 residues. Per the germline V gene, CDR1 is SSHAT and CDR2 is FNYEAQ (reference sequence). The V end was cut by 5 bases, the J end by 2 bases, with 13 bases between. CDR3 in DNA: TGTGCCAGCAGCCCAGCCCGAGGGACCTACAATGAGCAGTTCTTC. This gives the protein CASSPARGTYNEQFF.

The rearrangement links TRBV5-1 to TRBJ2-5, with unresolved D. The length of the CDR3 is 14 residues. Trimming left V 1 base short and J 4 bases short, with 11 bases between. Germline V CDR1 and CDR2: SGHRS, YFSETQ. CDR3 in amino acids: CASSLLSRRETQYF. CDR3 coding DNA: TGCGCCAGCAGCTTGCTATCTAGGAGAGAGACCCAGTACTTC.